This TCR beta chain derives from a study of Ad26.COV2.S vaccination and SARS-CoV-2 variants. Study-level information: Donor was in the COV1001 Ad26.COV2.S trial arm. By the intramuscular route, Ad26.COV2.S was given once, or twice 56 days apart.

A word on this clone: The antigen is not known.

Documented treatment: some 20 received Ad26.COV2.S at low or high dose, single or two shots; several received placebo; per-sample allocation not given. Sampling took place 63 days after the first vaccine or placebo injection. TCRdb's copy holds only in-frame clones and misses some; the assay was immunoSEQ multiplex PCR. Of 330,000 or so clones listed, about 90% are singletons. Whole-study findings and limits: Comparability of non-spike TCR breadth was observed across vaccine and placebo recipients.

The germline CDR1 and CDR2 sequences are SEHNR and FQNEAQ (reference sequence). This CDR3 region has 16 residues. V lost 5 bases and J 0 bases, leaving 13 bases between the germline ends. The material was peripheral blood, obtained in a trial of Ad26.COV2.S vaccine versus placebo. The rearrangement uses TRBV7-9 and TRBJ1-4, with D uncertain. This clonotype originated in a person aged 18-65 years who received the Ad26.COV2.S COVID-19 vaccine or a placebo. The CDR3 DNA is TGTGCCAGCAGCCCCCCCGGATTTCCAACTAATGAAAAACTGTTTTTT. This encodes CASSPPGFPTNEKLFF. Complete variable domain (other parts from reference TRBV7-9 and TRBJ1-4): DTGVSQNPRHKITKRGQNVTFRCDPISEHNRLYWYRQTLGQGPEFLTYFQNEAQLEKSRLLSDRFSAERPKGSFSTLEIQRTEQGDSAMYLCASSPPGFPTNEKLFFGSGTQLSVL.